The TCR beta chain under discussion was sequenced for a study of response to subunit inactivated influenza vaccine. Study-wide findings and caveats: Every seasonal influenza vaccination brings in few new T cells, the authors suggested.

TCRdb used MiXCR to reprocess the RT-PCR reads, holding one entry per CDR3 protein. The sample lists hundreds of thousands of distinct CDR3 sequences, about 17% occurring once. This clonotype has ten or more counts. Its antigen is currently unknown. There are 15 residues in the CDR3. Trimming cost V 5 bases and J 6 bases, with 16 bases left between them. The TCR comes from a man between 50 and 75 years old who received an inactivated influenza vaccine. The sample in question was CD4+ T cells sorted from PBMCs, obtained roughly 24 months after vaccination. The rearrangement uses TRBV12-3 or TRBV12-4 and TRBJ1-4, with a possible D match to TRBD1 (6 bases). CDR3 nucleotide sequence: TGTGCCAGCAGTAGCCGGGGGCTGGGGGATGAAAAACTGTTTTTT. The encoded protein is CASSSRGLGDEKLFF.